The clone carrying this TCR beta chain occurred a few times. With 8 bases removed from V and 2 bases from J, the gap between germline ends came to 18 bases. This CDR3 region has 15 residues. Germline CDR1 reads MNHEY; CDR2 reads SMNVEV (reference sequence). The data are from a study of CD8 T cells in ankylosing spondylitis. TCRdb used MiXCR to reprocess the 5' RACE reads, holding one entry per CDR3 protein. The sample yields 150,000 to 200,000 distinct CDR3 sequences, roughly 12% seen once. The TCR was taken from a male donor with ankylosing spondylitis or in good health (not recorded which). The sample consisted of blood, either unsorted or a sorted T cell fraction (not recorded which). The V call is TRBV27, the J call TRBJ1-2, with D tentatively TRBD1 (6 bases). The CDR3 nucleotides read TGTGCCAGCTGCTCACCGGGACAAAAGAACTATGGCTACACCTTC. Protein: CASCSPGQKNYGYTF.